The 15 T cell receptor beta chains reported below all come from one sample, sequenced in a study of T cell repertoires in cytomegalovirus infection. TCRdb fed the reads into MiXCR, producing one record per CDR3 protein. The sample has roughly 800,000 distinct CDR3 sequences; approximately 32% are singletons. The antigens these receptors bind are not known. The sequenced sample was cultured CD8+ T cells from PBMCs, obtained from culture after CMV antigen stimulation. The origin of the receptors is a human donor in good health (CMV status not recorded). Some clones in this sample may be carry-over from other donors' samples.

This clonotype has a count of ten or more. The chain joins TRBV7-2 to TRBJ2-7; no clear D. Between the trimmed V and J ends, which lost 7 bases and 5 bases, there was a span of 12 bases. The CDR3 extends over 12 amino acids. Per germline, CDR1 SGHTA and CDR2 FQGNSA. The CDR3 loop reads CASTESLHEQYF. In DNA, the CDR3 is TGTGCCAGCACCGAGTCTCTCCACGAGCAGTACTTC.

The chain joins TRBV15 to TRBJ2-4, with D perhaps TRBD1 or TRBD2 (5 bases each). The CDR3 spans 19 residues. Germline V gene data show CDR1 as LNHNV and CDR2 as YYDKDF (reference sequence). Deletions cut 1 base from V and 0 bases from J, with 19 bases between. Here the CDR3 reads CATSRGRQGLGEAKNIQYF. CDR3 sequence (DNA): TGTGCCACCAGCAGAGGAAGGCAGGGTTTGGGGGAAGCCAAAAACATTCAGTACTTC.

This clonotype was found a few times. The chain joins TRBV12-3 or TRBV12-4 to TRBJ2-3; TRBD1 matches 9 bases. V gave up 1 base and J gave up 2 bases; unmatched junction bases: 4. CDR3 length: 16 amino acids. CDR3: CASSLDYRGLTDTQYF. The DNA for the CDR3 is TGTGCCAGCAGTTTAGATTACAGGGGGCTCACAGATACGCAGTATTTT.

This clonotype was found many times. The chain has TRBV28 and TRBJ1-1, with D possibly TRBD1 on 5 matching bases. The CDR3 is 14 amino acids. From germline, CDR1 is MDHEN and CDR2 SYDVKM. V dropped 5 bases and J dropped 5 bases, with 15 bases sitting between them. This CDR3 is CASSPREGWTEAFF. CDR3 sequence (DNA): TGTGCCAGCAGTCCGAGGGAGGGGTGGACTGAAGCTTTCTTT. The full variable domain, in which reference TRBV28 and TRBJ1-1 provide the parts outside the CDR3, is DVKVTQSSRYLVKRTGEKVFLECVQDMDHENMFWYRQDPGLGLRLIYFSYDVKMKEKGDIPEGYSVSREKKERFSLILESASTNQTSMYLCASSPREGWTEAFFGQGTRLTVV.

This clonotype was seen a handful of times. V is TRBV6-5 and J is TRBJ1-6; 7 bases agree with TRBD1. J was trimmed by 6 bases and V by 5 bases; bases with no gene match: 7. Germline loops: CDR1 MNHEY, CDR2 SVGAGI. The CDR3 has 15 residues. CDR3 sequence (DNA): TGTGCCAGCAGTATCCTCGGGACAGCTAATTCACCCCTCCACTTT. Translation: CASSILGTANSPLHF.

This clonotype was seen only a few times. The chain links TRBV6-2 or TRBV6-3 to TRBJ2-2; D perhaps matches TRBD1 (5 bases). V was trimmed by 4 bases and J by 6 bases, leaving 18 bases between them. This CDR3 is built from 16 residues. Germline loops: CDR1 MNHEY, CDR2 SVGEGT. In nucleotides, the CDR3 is TGTGCCAGCAGTTCGACAGTGGGCCCCCTCGCCGGGGAGCTGTTTTTT. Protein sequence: CASSSTVGPLAGELFF.

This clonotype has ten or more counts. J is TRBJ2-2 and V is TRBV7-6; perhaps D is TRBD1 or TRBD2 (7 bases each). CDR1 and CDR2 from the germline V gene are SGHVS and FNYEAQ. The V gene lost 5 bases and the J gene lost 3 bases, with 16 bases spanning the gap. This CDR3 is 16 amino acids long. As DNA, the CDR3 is TGTGCCAGCAGCCCGGGCAGGGGGGGATACACCGGGGAGCTGTTTTTT. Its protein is CASSPGRGGYTGELFF.

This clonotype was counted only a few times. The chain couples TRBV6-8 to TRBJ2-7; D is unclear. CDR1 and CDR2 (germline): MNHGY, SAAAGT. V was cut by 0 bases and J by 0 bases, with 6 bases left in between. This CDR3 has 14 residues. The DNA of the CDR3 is TGTGCCAGCAGTTACTCGAGGTACTCCTACGAGCAGTACGTC. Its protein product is CASSYSRYSYEQYV.

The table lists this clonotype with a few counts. Written as DNA, the CDR3 is TGTGCCAGTTTAAGAGGGGAAGGGCAGCCCCAGCATTTT. It codes for CASLRGEGQPQHF. V and J are TRBV19 and TRBJ1-5; possibly TRBD1 for D (5 bases). V was clipped by 8 bases and J by 7 bases, with 15 bases between them. The V gene's germline CDR1 is LNHDA and CDR2 SQIVND (reference sequence). The CDR3 is 13 residues long.

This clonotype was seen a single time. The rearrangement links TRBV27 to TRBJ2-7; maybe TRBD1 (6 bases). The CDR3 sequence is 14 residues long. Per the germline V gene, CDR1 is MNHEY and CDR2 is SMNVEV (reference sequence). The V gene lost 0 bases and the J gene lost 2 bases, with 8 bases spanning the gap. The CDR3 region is CASSLSGAAYEQYV. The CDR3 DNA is TGTGCCAGCAGTTTATCGGGGGCTGCCTACGAGCAGTACGTC.

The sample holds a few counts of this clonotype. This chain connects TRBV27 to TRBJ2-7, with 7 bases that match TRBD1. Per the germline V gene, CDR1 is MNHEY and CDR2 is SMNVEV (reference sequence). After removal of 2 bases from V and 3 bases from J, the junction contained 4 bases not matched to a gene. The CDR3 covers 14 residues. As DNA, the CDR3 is TGTGCCAGCAGTTTAGGGGGACAGATCTACGAGCAGTACTTC. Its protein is CASSLGGQIYEQYF.

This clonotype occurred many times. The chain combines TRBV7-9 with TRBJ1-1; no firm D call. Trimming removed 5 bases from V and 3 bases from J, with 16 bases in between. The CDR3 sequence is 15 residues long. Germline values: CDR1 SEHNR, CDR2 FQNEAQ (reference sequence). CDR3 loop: CASSGTGGWDTEAFF. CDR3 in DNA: TGTGCCAGCAGCGGCACGGGAGGTTGGGACACTGAAGCTTTCTTT.

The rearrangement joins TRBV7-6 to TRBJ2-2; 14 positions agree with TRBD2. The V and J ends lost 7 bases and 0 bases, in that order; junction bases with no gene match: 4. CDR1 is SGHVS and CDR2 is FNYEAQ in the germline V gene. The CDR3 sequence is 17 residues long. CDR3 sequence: CASTRLAGGPNTGELFF. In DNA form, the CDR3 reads TGTGCCAGCACTCGACTAGCGGGGGGGCCGAACACCGGGGAGCTGTTTTTT.

CDR3 in DNA: TGTGCCACCAGTGAAAAAAGGGACAGGACAGGGGGTATGAATCAGCCCCAGCATTTT. Translating it yields CATSEKRDRTGGMNQPQHF. The V call is TRBV24-1, the J call TRBJ1-5, with 10 nucleotides matching TRBD1. CDR3 size: 19 residues. V gave up 4 bases and J gave up 4 bases; unmatched junction bases: 15. Germline CDR1 is KGHDR and CDR2 is SFDVKD.

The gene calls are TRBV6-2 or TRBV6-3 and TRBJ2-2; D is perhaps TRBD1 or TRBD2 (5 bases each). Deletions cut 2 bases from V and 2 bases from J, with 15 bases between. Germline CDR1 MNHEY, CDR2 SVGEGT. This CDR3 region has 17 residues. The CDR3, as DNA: TGTGCCAGCAGTTACGGCAGGGACGGAGTAAACACCGGGGAGCTGTTTTTT. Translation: CASSYGRDGVNTGELFF.